Sequencing of this T cell receptor (beta chain) was carried out in a study of early T cells in non-severe SARS-CoV-2 infection. The CDR3 is 19 residues long. Germline V gene lookup returns CDR1 SSHAT and CDR2 FNYEAQ (reference sequence). This clonotype was recorded only once. One end of the junction fails to match germline, which may point to a read error. A single record per CDR3 protein comes from TCRdb applying MiXCR to the 5' RACE reads. The sample yields roughly 57,000 distinct CDR3 sequences, around 12% seen once. This TCR was sampled from an adult who was a healthcare worker with PCR-confirmed SARS-CoV-2 infection or an uninfected control (not recorded which). The source material was whole blood. The chain couples TRBV7-7 to TRBJ2-4, with a possible D match to TRBD2 (6 bases). The CDR3 DNA reads as TGTGCTAGCAGCTTCCAGACCCTACGAGCGGGCACCGCCAAAAACATTCAGTACTTC. Translating it yields CASSFQTLRAGTAKNIQYF. Based on the CDR3 plus reference TRBV7-7 and TRBJ2-4, the full variable domain is GAGVSQSPRYKVTKRGQDVTLRCDPISSHATLYWYQQALGQGPEFLTYFNYEAQPDKSGLPSDRFSAERPEGSISTLTIQRTEQRDSAMYRCASSFQTLRAGTAKNIQYFGAGTRLSVL.